This T cell receptor beta chain was recovered during a study of T cell changes during pregnancy in multiple sclerosis. This clone has just one count. Clones were read by immunoSEQ multiplex PCR, and TCRdb kept only the in-frame ones, dropping some. Among around 50,000 clones listed, about 87% were seen once. The source material was peripheral blood, sampled in the first trimester of pregnancy. This receptor was taken from a female donor with multiple sclerosis, enrolled in a pregnancy study.

The CDR3 protein is CASSLSPHHYNSPLHF. CDR3 in DNA: TGTGCCAGCAGTTTAAGTCCACACCACTATAATTCACCCCTCCACTTT. This chain connects TRBV28 to TRBJ1-6; D uncertain. CDR3 length: 16 residues. Trimming cost V 2 bases and J 3 bases, with 11 bases left between them. Germline V lookup: CDR1 MDHEN, CDR2 SYDVKM.